This T cell receptor (beta chain) was sequenced during a study of shared clonotypes between healthy human individuals. The study, taken as a whole, reports: Of the naive CD4 clonotypes, about 5.4% were shared across several donors. In the sorted subsets, rarefaction showed sequencing was incomplete despite large depth.

In the naive CD8 group, cells lacked CD45RO and were positively selected for CCR7, so terminally differentiated effector memory CD45RA+ cells were left out. The CDR3 extends over 16 amino acids. Germline values: CDR1 SEHNR, CDR2 FQNEAQ (reference sequence). The V gene end was trimmed by 3 bases and the J gene end by 0 bases; junction bases not matched to a gene: 4. Concerning this clone: What it binds is unknown.

Assay used: immunoSEQ multiplex PCR; TCRdb lists only in-frame clones, some missing. The sample yields more than 2 million clones, roughly 94% seen once. The receptor was isolated from a man aged 18 to 30 in good health. J is TRBJ2-3 and V is TRBV7-9, with 9 bases lining up with TRBD2. The specimen sequenced was naive CD8+ T cells sorted from blood. The DNA of the CDR3 is TGTGCCAGCAGCTTGACTAGCGGAGCTAGCACAGATACGCAGTATTTT. Amino acid sequence: CASSLTSGASTDTQYF.